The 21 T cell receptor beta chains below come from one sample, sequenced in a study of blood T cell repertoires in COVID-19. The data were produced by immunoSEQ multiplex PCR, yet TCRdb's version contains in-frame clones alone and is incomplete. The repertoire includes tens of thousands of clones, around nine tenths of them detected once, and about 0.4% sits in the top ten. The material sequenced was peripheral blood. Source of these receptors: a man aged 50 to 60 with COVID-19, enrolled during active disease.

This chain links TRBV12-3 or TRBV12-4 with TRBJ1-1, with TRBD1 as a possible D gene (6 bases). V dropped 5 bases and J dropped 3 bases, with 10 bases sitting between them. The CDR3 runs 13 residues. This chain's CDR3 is CASSLQGYTEAFF. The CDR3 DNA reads TGTGCCAGCAGTCTACAGGGTTACACTGAAGCTTTCTTT.

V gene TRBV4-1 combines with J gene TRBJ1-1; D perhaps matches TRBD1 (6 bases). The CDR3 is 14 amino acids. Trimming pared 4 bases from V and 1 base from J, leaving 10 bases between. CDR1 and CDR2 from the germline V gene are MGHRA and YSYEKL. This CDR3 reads CASSPGQPNTEAFF. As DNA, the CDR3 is TGCGCCAGCAGCCCCGGACAGCCGAACACTGAAGCTTTCTTT.

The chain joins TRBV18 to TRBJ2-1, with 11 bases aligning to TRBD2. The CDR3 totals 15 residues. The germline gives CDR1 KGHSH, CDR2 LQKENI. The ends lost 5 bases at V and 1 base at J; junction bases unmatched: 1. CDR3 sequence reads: CASSVAGGSYNEQFF. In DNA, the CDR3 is TGTGCCAGCTCAGTAGCGGGAGGGTCCTACAATGAGCAGTTCTTC.

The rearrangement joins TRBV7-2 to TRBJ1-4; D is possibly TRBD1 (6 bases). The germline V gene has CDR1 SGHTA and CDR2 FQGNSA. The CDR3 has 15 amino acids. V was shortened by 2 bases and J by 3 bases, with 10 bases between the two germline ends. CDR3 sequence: CASSLLAGANEKLFF. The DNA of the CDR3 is TGTGCCAGCAGCTTACTGGCAGGGGCTAATGAAAAACTGTTTTTT.

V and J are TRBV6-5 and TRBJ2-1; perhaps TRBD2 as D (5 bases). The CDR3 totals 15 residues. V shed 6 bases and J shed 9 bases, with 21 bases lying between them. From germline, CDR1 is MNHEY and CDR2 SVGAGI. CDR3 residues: CASSPPGTRAAEQFF. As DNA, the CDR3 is TGTGCCAGCAGCCCCCCGGGAACTAGGGCCGCTGAGCAGTTCTTC.

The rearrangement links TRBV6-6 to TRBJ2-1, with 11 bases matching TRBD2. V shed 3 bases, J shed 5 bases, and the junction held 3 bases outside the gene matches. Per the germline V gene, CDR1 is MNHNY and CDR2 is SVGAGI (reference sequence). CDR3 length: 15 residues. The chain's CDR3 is CASSYGTSGNNEQFF. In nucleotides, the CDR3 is TGTGCCAGCAGTTATGGGACTAGCGGTAACAATGAGCAGTTCTTC.

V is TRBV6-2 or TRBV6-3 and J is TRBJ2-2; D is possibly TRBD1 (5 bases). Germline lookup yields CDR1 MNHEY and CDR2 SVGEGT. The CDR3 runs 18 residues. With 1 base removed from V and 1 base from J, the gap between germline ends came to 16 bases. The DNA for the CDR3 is TGTGCCAGCAGTTACTTGGCAGGGTGGGGATGGAACACCGGGGAGCTGTTTTTT. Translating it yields CASSYLAGWGWNTGELFF.

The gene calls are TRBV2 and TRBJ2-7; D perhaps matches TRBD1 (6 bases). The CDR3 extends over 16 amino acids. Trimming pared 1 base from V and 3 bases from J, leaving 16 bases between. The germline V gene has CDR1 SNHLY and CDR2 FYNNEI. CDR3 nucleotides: TGTGCCAGCAGTGAAGGGTCACAGGGAATATACTACGAGCAGTACTTC. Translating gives CASSEGSQGIYYEQYF.

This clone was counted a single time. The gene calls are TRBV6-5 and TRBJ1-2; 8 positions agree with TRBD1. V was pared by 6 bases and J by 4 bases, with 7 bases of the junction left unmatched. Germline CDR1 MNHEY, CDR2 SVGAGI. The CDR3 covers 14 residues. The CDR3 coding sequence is TGTGCCAGCAGATCAGGGGGCAGGAGCTATGGCTACACCTTC. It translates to CASRSGGRSYGYTF.

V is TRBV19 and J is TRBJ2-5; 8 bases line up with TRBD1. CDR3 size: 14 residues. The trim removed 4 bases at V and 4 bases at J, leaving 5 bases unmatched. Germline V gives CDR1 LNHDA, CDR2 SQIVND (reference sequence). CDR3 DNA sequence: TGTGCCAGTAGTAACCTGGACAGGGCAGAGACCCAGTACTTC. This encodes CASSNLDRAETQYF.

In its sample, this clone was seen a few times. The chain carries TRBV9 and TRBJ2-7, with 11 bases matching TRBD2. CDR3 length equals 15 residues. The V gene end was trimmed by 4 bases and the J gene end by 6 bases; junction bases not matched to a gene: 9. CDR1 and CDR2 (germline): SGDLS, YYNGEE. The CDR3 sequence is CASSRGLAVVGEQYF. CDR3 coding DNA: TGTGCCAGCAGCAGGGGACTAGCGGTCGTAGGCGAGCAGTACTTC.

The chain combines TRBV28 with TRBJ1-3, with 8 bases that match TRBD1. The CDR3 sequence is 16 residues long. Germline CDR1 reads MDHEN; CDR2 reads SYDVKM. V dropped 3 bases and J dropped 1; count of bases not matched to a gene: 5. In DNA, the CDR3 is TGTGCCAGCAGTTTGACAGGGGAGGGATCTGGAAACACCATATATTTT. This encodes CASSLTGEGSGNTIYF.

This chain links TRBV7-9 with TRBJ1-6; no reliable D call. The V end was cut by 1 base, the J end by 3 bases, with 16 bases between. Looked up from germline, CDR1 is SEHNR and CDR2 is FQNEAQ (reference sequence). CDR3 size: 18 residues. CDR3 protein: CASSLVSLIALYNSPLHF. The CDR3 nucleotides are TGTGCCAGCAGCTTAGTGAGCCTAATCGCCCTCTATAATTCACCCCTCCACTTT.

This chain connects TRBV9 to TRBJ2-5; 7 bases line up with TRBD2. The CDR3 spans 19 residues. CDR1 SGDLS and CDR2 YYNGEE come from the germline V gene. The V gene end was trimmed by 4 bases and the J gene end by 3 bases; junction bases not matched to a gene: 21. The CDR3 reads CASSRSAGLVAGVKETQYF. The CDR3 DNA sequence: TGTGCCAGCAGCAGGTCTGCGGGGTTGGTAGCGGGTGTAAAAGAGACCCAGTACTTC.

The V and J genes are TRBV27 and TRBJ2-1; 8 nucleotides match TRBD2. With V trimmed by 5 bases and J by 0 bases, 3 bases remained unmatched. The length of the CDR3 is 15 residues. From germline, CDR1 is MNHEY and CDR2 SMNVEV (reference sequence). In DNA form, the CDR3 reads TGTGCCAGCAGTAGCAGCGGGAGCTCCTACAATGAGCAGTTCTTC. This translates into CASSSSGSSYNEQFF.

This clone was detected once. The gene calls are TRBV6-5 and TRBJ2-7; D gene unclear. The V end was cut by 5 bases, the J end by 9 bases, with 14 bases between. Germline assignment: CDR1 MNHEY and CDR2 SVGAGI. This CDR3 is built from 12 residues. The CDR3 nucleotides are TGTGCCAGCAGTCCCTTGCCCTCGGGGCAGTACTTC. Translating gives CASSPLPSGQYF.

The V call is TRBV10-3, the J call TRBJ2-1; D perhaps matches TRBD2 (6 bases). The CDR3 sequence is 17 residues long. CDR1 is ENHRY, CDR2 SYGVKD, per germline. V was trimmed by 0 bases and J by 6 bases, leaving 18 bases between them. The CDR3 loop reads CAISESISDAGSNEQFF. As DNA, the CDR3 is TGTGCCATCAGTGAGTCGATCTCGGATGCGGGAAGCAATGAGCAGTTCTTC.

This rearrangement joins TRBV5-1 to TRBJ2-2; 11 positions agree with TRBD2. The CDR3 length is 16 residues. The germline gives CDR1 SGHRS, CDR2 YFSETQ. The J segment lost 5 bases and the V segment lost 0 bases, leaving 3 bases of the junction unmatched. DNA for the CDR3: TGCGCCAGCAGCTTGGCGGTAGCGGGAGGGACCGGGGAGCTGTTTTTT. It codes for CASSLAVAGGTGELFF.

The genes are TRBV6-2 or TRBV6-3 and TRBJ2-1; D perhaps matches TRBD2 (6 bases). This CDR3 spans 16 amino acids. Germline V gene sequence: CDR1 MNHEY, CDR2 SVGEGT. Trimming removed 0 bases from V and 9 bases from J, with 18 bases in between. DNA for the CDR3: TGTGCCAGCAGTTACTCCTCTCCCTCAGGAGGGAGTGAGCAGTTCTTC. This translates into CASSYSSPSGGSEQFF.

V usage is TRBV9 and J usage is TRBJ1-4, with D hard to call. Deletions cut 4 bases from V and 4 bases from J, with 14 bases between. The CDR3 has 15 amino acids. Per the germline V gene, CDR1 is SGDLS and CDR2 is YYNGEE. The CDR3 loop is CASSSWTGNNEKLFF. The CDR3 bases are TGTGCCAGCAGCTCCTGGACTGGGAATAATGAAAAACTGTTTTTT.

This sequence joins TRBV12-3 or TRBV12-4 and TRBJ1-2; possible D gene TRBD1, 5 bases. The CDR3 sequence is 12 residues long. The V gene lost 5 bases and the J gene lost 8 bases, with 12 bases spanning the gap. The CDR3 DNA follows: TGTGCCAGCAGTACCGGGACTGTCGGCTACACCTTC. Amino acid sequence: CASSTGTVGYTF.